The next 27 T cell receptor beta chains were all read from a single sample in a study of CD8+ T cells in alopecia areata. RNA, once extracted, was reverse transcribed into cDNA for use as the sequencing template. Generated by immunoSEQ multiplex PCR, the TCRdb table keeps only in-frame clones and is missing some. The sample holds some 170,000 clones, 58% seen once. Treatment indicated: oral pan-JAK inhibitor, 5-10 mg twice daily. The source was CD4+ T cells sorted from blood, collected between weeks 55 and 65, from a patient treated with tofacitinib. The receptors shown here come from a human donor with alopecia areata.

This chain uses TRBV11-3 with TRBJ2-7; possibly TRBD2 for D (6 bases). The CDR3 contains 11 residues. Germline lookup yields CDR1 SGHNT and CDR2 YENEEA. Trimming removed 5 bases from V and 7 bases from J, with 9 bases in between. Written as DNA, the CDR3 is TGTGCCAGCAGCCCCGGGGGAGAGCAGTACTTC. Translation: CASSPGGEQYF.

The chain combines TRBV4-2 with TRBJ2-7, with 7 bases lining up with TRBD2. This CDR3 region has 15 residues. CDR1 is LGHNA and CDR2 is YNFKEQ in the germline V gene. V trimming: 1 base; J trimming: 3 bases; junction bases outside the gene matches: 6. In DNA form, the CDR3 reads TGTGCCAGCAGCCAAGTGGCGGGGGAGAGCTACGAGCAGTACTTC. This codes for CASSQVAGESYEQYF.

In this sample, this clone turned up once. This rearrangement joins TRBV19 to TRBJ2-7; D is possibly TRBD1 or TRBD2 (5 bases each). Trimming took 5 bases from V and 3 from J, leaving 14 bases between them. The CDR3 sequence is 14 residues long. The germline V gene has CDR1 LNHDA and CDR2 SQIVND (reference sequence). The CDR3: CASSPRDLIYEQYF. CDR3 DNA: TGTGCCAGTAGTCCTCGGGACCTTATCTACGAGCAGTACTTC.

The chain couples TRBV6-5 to TRBJ2-3; the D gene is possibly TRBD2 (6 bases). Trimming removed 6 bases at V and 2 bases at J, with 12 bases between. CDR1 is MNHEY, CDR2 SVGAGI, per germline. CDR3 size: 14 residues. This chain's CDR3 is CASSPGLNTDTQYF. DNA of the CDR3: TGTGCCAGCAGCCCGGGACTGAACACAGATACGCAGTATTTT.

Only a few counts were recorded for this clone. The rearrangement links TRBV29-1 to TRBJ2-7; D may correspond to TRBD1 or TRBD2 (5 bases each). The germline CDR1 and CDR2 sequences are SQVTM and ANQGSEA. Trimming stripped 4 bases from V and 1 base from J, with 14 bases between. The CDR3 has 14 amino acids. The CDR3 is CSVVPGTASYEQYF. The CDR3 DNA follows: TGCAGCGTTGTTCCCGGGACGGCATCCTACGAGCAGTACTTC.

As DNA, the CDR3 is TGTGCCAGCAGCTTAGATGGGGAGTTTCAGCCCCAGCATTTT. Amino acids: CASSLDGEFQPQHF. V and J are TRBV7-9 and TRBJ1-5; no firm D call. Germline CDR1 and CDR2: SEHNR and FQNEAQ (reference sequence). The CDR3 spans 14 residues. V lost 1 base and J lost 6, with 10 bases in between.

This clone was seen a few times. The CDR3 is CATNSRGSYEQYF. CDR3 sequence (DNA): TGTGCCACCAACAGTCGGGGAAGCTACGAGCAGTACTTC. This sequence joins TRBV7-8 and TRBJ2-7, with a tentative D call TRBD2 (5 bases). V lost 10 bases, J lost 3 bases, and 16 bases lay in between. The CDR3 totals 13 residues. The germline V gene encodes CDR1 SGHVS and CDR2 FQNEAQ.

DNA of the CDR3: TGTGCCTGGAGTAGACAGTTAGCACCCCTCCACTTT. It specifies CAWSRQLAPLHF. This sequence joins TRBV30 and TRBJ1-6, with D tentatively TRBD1 (5 bases). Trimming stripped 2 bases from V and 11 bases from J, with 10 bases between. This CDR3 has 12 amino acids. Germline CDR1 is GTSNPN and CDR2 is SVGIG (reference sequence).

The CDR3 protein is CSAVQDRRYTF. The CDR3 nucleotides are TGCAGTGCCGTACAGGACAGGCGCTACACCTTC. The chain joins TRBV20-1 to TRBJ1-2; 7 bases fit TRBD1. V dropped 6 bases and J dropped 9; count of bases not matched to a gene: 7. The CDR3 runs 11 residues. Per the germline V gene, CDR1 is DFQATT and CDR2 is SNEGSKA (reference sequence).

The chain has TRBV29-1 and TRBJ1-1; perhaps TRBD1 as D (5 bases). The CDR3 totals 13 residues. Looked up from germline, CDR1 is SQVTM and CDR2 is ANQGSEA. V was shortened by 4 bases and J by 6 bases, with 15 bases between the two germline ends. The CDR3 DNA sequence: TGCAGCGTTGTGGGACGGCAAACCGCTGAAGCTTTCTTT. It translates to CSVVGRQTAEAFF.

The DNA for the CDR3 is TGCGCCAGCAGCCAAGACCGCCTTATTACAGGGTACCACGAGCAGTACTTC. Translating gives CASSQDRLITGYHEQYF. The chain employs TRBV4-1 and TRBJ2-7; TRBD1 is a possible D gene (6 bases). The CDR3 spans 17 residues. The ends were cut back, 0 bases at V and 5 bases at J, with 20 bases in the middle. The germline gives CDR1 MGHRA, CDR2 YSYEKL.

CDR3 sequence reads: CASSSGGDYGYTF. For the CDR3, the DNA is TGCGCCAGCAGCTCAGGGGGCGACTATGGCTACACCTTC. The rearrangement uses TRBV10-2 and TRBJ1-2; 8 bases align to TRBD1. V dropped 6 bases and J dropped 3; count of bases not matched to a gene: 3. Germline CDR1 is WSHSY and CDR2 is SAAADI. This CDR3 is built from 13 residues.

This chain uses TRBV29-1 with TRBJ1-1; D is possibly TRBD1 (6 bases). Germline lookup yields CDR1 SQVTM and CDR2 ANQGSEA. Trimming pared 3 bases from V and 4 bases from J, leaving 12 bases between. The CDR3 consists of 13 residues. This CDR3 reads CSVEGGPGTEAFF. The CDR3 DNA is TGCAGCGTTGAGGGGGGGCCGGGCACTGAAGCTTTCTTT.

CDR3 loop: CASSLAGTIGANVLTF. CDR3 nucleotides: TGCGCCAGCAGCTTGGCCGGTACGATAGGGGCCAACGTCCTGACTTTC. This chain links TRBV5-1 with TRBJ2-6; no definite D call. V lost 0 bases and J 4 bases, leaving 11 bases between the germline ends. This CDR3 has 16 residues. Germline CDR1 reads SGHRS; CDR2 reads YFSETQ. Together with reference TRBV5-1 and TRBJ2-6, the CDR3 gives the full variable domain: KAGVTQTPRYLIKTRGQQVTLSCSPISGHRSVSWYQQTPGQGLQFLFEYFSETQRNKGNFPGRFSGRQFSNSRSEMNVSTLELGDSALYLCASSLAGTIGANVLTFGAGSRLTVL.

The sample holds a few counts of this clone. V gene TRBV13 combines with J gene TRBJ2-3; D is perhaps TRBD2 (6 bases). Germline lookup yields CDR1 PRHDT and CDR2 FYEKMQ (reference sequence). V was cut by 5 bases and J by 4 bases, with 22 bases left in between. The CDR3 is made up of 17 amino acids. CDR3 sequence (DNA): TGTGCCAGCAGCCCTGTCGGAGACTCCGGGGGTTCAGATACGCAGTATTTT. It specifies CASSPVGDSGGSDTQYF.

V is TRBV25-1 and J is TRBJ1-2; 9 positions agree with TRBD1. V lost 7 bases and J lost 3; bases outside the gene matches: 3. This CDR3 region has 13 residues. CDR1 MGHDK and CDR2 SYGVNS come from the germline V gene. CDR3 DNA: TGTGCCAGCACGGGGGACAGGGACTATGGCTACACCTTC. The encoded protein is CASTGDRDYGYTF.

V usage is TRBV6-5 and J usage is TRBJ1-2; TRBD1 might be the D (6 bases). This CDR3 has 13 residues. The V gene's germline CDR1 is MNHEY and CDR2 SVGAGI. The germline V and J ends were trimmed by 9 bases and 3 bases, with 14 bases remaining between them. DNA for the CDR3: TGTGCCAGTGCGGGGGGCCGACACTATGGCTACACCTTC. Protein product: CASAGGRHYGYTF.

The rearrangement links TRBV30 to TRBJ2-2; D might be TRBD1 (5 bases). Germline assignment: CDR1 GTSNPN and CDR2 SVGIG (reference sequence). V lost 3 bases to trimming and J lost 4 bases, with 12 bases between them. The CDR3 is 14 residues long. CDR3: CAWSSLGVTGELFF. CDR3 nucleotide sequence: TGTGCCTGGAGCAGTCTAGGGGTCACCGGGGAGCTGTTTTTT.

A few counts support this clone. V gene TRBV12-5 combines with J gene TRBJ1-1, with 7 bases fitting TRBD1. This CDR3 spans 16 amino acids. V dropped 7 bases and J dropped 4; count of bases not matched to a gene: 15. Germline CDR1 is LGHNT and CDR2 is FRNRAP. CDR3 sequence: CASASTGQQRGTEAFF. The CDR3 DNA reads TGTGCTAGTGCCTCGACGGGACAGCAGAGGGGCACTGAAGCTTTCTTT.

This clone came up a few times. The chain combines TRBV15 with TRBJ2-4; D is unclear. The germline CDR1 and CDR2 sequences are LNHNV and YYDKDF (reference sequence). This CDR3 spans 15 amino acids. The V and J ends lost 0 bases and 9 bases respectively, with 15 bases between them. The CDR3 coding sequence is TGTGCCACCAGCAGAGATCTGCAGAGAGGCGGCATTCAGTACTTC. Translated, it gives CATSRDLQRGGIQYF.

The V and J genes are TRBV6-5 and TRBJ2-1; D unresolved. CDR1 and CDR2 from the germline V gene are MNHEY and SVGAGI. Trimming removed 6 bases from V and 6 bases from J, with 12 bases in between. The CDR3 spans 13 residues. Here the CDR3 reads CASRIPSGNEQFF. The CDR3, as DNA: TGTGCCAGCAGGATCCCCAGTGGCAATGAGCAGTTCTTC.

The chain carries TRBV23-1 and TRBJ2-7; D is ambiguous. TRBV23-1 counts as an open reading frame of uncertain function. Trimming pared 3 bases from V and 4 bases from J, leaving 13 bases between. The CDR3 extends over 14 amino acids. The CDR3 loop is CASSHIPKAYEQYF. The CDR3 region has the DNA TGCGCCAGCAGTCATATCCCGAAGGCATACGAGCAGTACTTC.

The rearrangement joins TRBV30 to TRBJ1-1; TRBD1 might be the D (6 bases). The CDR3 extends over 12 amino acids. Germline loops: CDR1 GTSNPN, CDR2 SVGIG (reference sequence). The V end was cut by 1 base, the J end by 10 bases, with 13 bases between. CDR3 in DNA: TGTGCCTGGAGTGGGCAGGGGATTGTAGCTTTCTTT. This encodes CAWSGQGIVAFF.

The V and J genes are TRBV6-1 and TRBJ1-3; 7 bases line up with TRBD1. This CDR3 contains 15 residues. J gave up 3 bases and V 6 bases, and 8 bases lay outside the gene matches. Germline V lookup: CDR1 MNHNS, CDR2 SASEGT. CDR3 nucleotides: TGTGCCAGCAGGTCCCGACAGGGTCATGGAAACACCATATATTTT. Protein product: CASRSRQGHGNTIYF.

This chain connects TRBV25-1 to TRBJ2-7, with D perhaps matching TRBD1 (6 bases). Trimming took off 3 bases at V and 4 bases at J, with 16 bases between the two ends. The CDR3 is made up of 15 amino acids. CDR1 MGHDK and CDR2 SYGVNS come from the germline V gene. CDR3 coding DNA: TGTGCCAGCAGTGATTTGGGACACCTCCCATACGAGCAGTACTTC. This encodes CASSDLGHLPYEQYF.

J is TRBJ1-5 and V is TRBV4-2; TRBD1 matches at 7 bases. The trim removed 0 bases at V and 7 bases at J, leaving 6 bases unmatched. This CDR3 has 15 amino acids. CDR1 and CDR2 from the germline V gene are LGHNA and YNFKEQ. The CDR3 sequence: CASSQDRRGLQPQHF. In DNA form, the CDR3 reads TGTGCCAGCAGCCAAGATCGGAGGGGGCTGCAGCCCCAGCATTTT.

The gene calls are TRBV28 and TRBJ2-7, with 13 bases identical to TRBD2. The CDR3 has 15 amino acids. V lost 4 bases, J lost 2 bases, and 2 bases stayed unmatched. Looked up from germline, CDR1 is MDHEN and CDR2 is SYDVKM. In DNA form, the CDR3 reads TGTGCCAGCAGTTCAACTAGCGGGGGGGCCTACGAGCAGTACTTC. Its protein product is CASSSTSGGAYEQYF.